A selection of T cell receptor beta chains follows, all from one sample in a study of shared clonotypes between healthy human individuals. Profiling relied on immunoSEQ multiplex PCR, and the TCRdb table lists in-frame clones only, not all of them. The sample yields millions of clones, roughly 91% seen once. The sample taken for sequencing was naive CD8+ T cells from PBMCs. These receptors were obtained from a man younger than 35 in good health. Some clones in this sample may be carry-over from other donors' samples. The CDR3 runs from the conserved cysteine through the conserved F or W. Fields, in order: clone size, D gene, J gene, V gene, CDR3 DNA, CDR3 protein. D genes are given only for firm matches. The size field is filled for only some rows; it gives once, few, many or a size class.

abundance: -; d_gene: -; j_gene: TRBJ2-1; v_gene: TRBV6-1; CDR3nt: TGTGCCAGCAGTGACAGGGGGGGGTTAAATGAGCAGTTCTTC; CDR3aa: CASSDRGGLNEQFF
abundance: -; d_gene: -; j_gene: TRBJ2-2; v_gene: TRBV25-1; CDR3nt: TGTGCCAGCATTACGGCGTACGGGATCGGCACCGGGGAGCTGTTTTTT; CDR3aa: CASITAYGIGTGELFF
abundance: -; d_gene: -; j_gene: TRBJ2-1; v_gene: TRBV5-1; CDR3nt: TGCGCCAGCAGCTTGGTAGGGTTTAATGAGCAGTTCTTC; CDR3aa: CASSLVGFNEQFF
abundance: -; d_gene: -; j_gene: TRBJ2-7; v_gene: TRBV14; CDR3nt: TGTGCCAGCAGCCAAGAATTCAGCTCCGAGCAGTACTTC; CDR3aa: CASSQEFSSEQYF
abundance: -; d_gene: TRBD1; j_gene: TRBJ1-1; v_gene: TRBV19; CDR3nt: TGTGCCAGTAGTATCCCGGACAGGGGGCGCGTCATGAACACTGAAGCTTTCTTT; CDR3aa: CASSIPDRGRVMNTEAFF
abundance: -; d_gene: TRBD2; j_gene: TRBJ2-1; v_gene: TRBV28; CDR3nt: TGTGCCAGCACCCTCCTAGTCGCTAGCGGGAGCAGTGCCAATGAGCAGTTCTTC; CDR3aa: CASTLLVASGSSANEQFF
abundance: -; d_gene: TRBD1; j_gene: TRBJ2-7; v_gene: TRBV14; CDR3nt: TGTGCCAGCAGCCAGACAGGGAGCTCCTACGAGCAGTACTTC; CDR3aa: CASSQTGSSYEQYF
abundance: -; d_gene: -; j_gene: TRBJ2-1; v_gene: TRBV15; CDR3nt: TGTGCCACCAGCAGCACCTGGGGGAGAAATGAGCAGTTCTTC; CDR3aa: CATSSTWGRNEQFF
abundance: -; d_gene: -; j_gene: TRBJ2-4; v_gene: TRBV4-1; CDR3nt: TGCGCCAGCAGCCGAGATAACATTCAGTACTTC; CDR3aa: CASSRDNIQYF
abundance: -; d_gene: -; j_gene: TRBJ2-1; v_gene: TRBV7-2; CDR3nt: TGTGCCAGCAGCTTAGCGCGGTTGTGGCCCGGGAGAGGGTCCTACAATGAGCAGTTCTTC; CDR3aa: CASSLARLWPGRGSYNEQFF
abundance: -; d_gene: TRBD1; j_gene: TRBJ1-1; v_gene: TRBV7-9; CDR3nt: TGTGCCAGCAGCTCCCGACAGGGCATGAACACTGAAGCTTTCTTT; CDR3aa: CASSSRQGMNTEAFF
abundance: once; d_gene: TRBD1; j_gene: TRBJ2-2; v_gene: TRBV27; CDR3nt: TGTGCCAGCAGTTTGAGGACAGGGTCAGCCGGGGAGCTGTTTTTT; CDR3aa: CASSLRTGSAGELFF
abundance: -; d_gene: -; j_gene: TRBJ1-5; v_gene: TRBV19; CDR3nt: TGTGCCAGTAGCTTAAGGGCAGCCTTCAATCAGCCCCAGCATTTT; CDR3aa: CASSLRAAFNQPQHF
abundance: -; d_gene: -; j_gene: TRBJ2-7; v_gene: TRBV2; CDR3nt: TGTGCCAGCTTAGGCGACAGTTACGAGCAGTACTTC; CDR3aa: CASLGDSYEQYF
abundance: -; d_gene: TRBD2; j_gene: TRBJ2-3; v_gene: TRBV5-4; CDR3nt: TGTGCCAGCAGCGCCGGACTAGCGGGCACAGATACGCAGTATTTT; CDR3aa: CASSAGLAGTDTQYF
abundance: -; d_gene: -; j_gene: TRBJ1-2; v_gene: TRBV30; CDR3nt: TGTGCCTGGCTCCGGGATCAAGGGGGCTACACCTTC; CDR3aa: CAWLRDQGGYTF
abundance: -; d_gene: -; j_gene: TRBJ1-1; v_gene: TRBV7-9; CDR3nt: TGTGCCAGCAGCGCCCGTCTAACAGGGACGGGGATGAACACTGAAGCTTTCTTT; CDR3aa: CASSARLTGTGMNTEAFF
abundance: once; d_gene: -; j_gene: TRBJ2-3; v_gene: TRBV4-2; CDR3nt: TGTGCCAGCAGCCCCCGTCCGCTAGGGAATAGAGATACGCAGTATTTT; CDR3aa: CASSPRPLGNRDTQYF
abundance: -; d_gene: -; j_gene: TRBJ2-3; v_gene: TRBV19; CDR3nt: TGTGCCAGTAGTCCGAGGACAATCACAGATACGCAGTATTTT; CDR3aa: CASSPRTITDTQYF
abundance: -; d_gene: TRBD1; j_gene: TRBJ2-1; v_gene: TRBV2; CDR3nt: TGTGCCAGCGTGAGGGACAGCTCCTACAATGAGCAGTTCTTC; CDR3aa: CASVRDSSYNEQFF
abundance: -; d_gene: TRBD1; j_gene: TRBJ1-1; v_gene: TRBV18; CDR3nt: TGTGCCAGCTCACTCCTCGACAGGGTTAGCACTGAAGCTTTCTTT; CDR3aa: CASSLLDRVSTEAFF
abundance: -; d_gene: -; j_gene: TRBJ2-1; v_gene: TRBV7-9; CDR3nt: TGTGCCAGCTTAGTTGCGGGGTACAATGAGCAGTTCTTC; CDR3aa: CASLVAGYNEQFF
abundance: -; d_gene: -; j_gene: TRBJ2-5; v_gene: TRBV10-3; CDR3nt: TGTGCCATCAGTGAGGTGGGCGGTTCCCAAGAGACCCAGTACTTC; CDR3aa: CAISEVGGSQETQYF
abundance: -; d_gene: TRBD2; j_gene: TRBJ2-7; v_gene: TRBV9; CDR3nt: TGTGCCAGCAGCGTAGGGAGTCTAGCGGAAGACTACGAGCAGTACTTC; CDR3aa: CASSVGSLAEDYEQYF
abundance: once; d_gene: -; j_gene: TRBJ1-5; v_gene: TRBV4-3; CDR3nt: TGCGCCAGCAGCCGAGTTTTCGGGGGAGATCAGCCCCAGCATTTT; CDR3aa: CASSRVFGGDQPQHF
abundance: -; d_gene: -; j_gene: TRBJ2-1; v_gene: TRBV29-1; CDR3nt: TGCAGCGTTGAAGATCCAGGGAGGCCCCGCTCCTACAATGAGCAGTTCTTC; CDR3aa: CSVEDPGRPRSYNEQFF
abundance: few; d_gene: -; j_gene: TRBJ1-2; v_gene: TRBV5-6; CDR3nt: TGTGCCAGCAGCTTTACAAACTATGGCTACACCTTC; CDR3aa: CASSFTNYGYTF
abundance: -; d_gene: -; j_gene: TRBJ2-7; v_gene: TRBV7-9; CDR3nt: TGTGCCAGCAGTTCATCACAGGTAAAAACCTCCTACGAGCAGTACTTC; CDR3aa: CASSSSQVKTSYEQYF
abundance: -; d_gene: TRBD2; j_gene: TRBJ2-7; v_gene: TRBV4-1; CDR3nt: TGCGCCAGCAGCCTGGCTCCGGCTAGCGGGAGTGTAACCTACGAGCAGTACTTC; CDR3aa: CASSLAPASGSVTYEQYF
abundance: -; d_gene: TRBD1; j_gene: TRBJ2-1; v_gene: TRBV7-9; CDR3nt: TGTGCCAGCAGCTTAGGGACAGGGGGCAACAGGGATGAGCAGTTCTTC; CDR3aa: CASSLGTGGNRDEQFF
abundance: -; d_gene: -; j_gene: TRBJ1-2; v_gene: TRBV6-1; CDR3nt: TGTGCCAGCAGGTCAGCGGACGTCTATGGCTACACCTTC; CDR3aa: CASRSADVYGYTF
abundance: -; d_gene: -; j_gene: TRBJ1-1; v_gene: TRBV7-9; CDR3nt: TGTGCCAGCAGCCCCCGGGCCTTAATGAACACTGAAGCTTTCTTT; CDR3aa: CASSPRALMNTEAFF
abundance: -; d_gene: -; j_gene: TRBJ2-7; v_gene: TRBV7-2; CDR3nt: TGTGCCAGCAGCTCGCCAGGGTTCGAGCAGTACTTC; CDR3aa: CASSSPGFEQYF
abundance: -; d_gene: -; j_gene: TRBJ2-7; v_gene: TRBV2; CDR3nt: TGTGCCAGCAGTGAAATTAAGGTTCTAAGAGGCTACGAGCAGTACTTC; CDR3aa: CASSEIKVLRGYEQYF
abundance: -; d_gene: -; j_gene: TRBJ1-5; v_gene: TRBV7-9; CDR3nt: TGTGCCAGCAGCTTAGATTCAGCAGGGCACAATCAGCCCCAGCATTTT; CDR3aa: CASSLDSAGHNQPQHF
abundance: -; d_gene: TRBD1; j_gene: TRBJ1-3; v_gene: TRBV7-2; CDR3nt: TGTGCCAGCAGCTTAGACAGGGGTCTGGGGCACACCATATATTTT; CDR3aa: CASSLDRGLGHTIYF
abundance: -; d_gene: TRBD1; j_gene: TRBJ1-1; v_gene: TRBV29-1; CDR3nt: TGCAGCGTTGAAGATCGCACAGGGGGCTGGGGAGCTTTCTTT; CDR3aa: CSVEDRTGGWGAFF
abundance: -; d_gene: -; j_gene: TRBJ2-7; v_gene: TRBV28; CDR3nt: TGTGCCACCAGAAGGGGGACCGGCTACGAGCAGTACTTC; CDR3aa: CATRRGTGYEQYF
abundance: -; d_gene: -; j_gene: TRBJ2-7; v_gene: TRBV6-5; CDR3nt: TGTGCCAGCCAACCGACCGGGACGGGCTCCTACGAGCAGTACTTC; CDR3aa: CASQPTGTGSYEQYF
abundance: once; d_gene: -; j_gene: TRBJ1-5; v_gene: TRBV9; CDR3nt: TGTGCCAGCAGCGAGGCGACGGTCAATCAGCCCCAGCATTTT; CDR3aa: CASSEATVNQPQHF
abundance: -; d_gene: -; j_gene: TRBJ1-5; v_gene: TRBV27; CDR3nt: TGTGCCAGCAGTCCTGACAGTAGCAATCAGCCCCAGCATTTT; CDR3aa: CASSPDSSNQPQHF
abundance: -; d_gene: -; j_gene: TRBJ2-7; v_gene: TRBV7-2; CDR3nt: TGTGCCAGCAGCTTACGACAGTACTCCTACGAGCAGTACTTC; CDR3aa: CASSLRQYSYEQYF
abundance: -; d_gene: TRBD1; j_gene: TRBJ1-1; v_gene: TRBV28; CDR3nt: TGTGCCAGCAGCCTGACTCAGGGGGACACTGAAGCTTTCTTT; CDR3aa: CASSLTQGDTEAFF
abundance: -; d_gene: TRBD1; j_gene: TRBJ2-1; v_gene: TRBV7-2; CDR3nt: TGTGCCAGCAGCTTCGGACAGGGCCCCTACAATGAGCAGTTCTTC; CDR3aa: CASSFGQGPYNEQFF
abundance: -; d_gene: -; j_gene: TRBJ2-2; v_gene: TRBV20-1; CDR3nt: TGCGCGGGGCCGAACACCGGGGAGCTGTTTTTT; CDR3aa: CAGPNTGELFF
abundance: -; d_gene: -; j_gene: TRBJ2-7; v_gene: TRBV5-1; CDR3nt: TGCGCCAGCAGCTTGGGGGACGGGCGTGCGGAAAGCTCCTACGAGCAGTACTTC; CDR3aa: CASSLGDGRAESSYEQYF
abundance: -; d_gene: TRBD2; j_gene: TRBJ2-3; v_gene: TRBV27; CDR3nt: TGTGCCAGCACCGGACTAGCGGCAGATACGCAGTATTTT; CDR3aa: CASTGLAADTQYF
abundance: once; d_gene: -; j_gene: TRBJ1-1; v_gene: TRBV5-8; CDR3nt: TGTGCCAGCAGCTTGGAGGGGGGGACTGAAGCTTTCTTT; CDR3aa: CASSLEGGTEAFF